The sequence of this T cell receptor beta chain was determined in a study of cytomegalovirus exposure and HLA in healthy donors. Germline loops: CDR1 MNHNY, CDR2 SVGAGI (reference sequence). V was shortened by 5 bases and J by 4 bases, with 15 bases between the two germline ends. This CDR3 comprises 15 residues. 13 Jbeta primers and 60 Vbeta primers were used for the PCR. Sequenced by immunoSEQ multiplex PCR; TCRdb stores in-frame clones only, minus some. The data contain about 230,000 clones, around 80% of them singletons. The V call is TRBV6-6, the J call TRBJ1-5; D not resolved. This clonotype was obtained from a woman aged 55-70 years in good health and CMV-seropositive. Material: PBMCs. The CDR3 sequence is CASSPPGSGNQPQHF. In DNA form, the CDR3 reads TGTGCCAGCAGTCCCCCCGGGTCCGGAAATCAGCCCCAGCATTTT.